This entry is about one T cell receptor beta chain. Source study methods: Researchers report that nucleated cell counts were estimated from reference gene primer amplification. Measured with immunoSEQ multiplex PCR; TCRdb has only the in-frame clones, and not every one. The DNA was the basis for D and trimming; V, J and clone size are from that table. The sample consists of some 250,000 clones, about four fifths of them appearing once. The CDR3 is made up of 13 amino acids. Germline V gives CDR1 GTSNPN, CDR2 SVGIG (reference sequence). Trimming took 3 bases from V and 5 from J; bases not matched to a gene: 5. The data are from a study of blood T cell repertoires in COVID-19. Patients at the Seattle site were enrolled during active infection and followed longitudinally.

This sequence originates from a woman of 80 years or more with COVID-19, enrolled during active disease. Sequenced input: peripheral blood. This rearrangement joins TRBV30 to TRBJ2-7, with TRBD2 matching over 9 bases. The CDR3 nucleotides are TGTGCCTGGAGCCCGGGACTAGCCGACGAGCAGTACTTC. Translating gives CAWSPGLADEQYF.